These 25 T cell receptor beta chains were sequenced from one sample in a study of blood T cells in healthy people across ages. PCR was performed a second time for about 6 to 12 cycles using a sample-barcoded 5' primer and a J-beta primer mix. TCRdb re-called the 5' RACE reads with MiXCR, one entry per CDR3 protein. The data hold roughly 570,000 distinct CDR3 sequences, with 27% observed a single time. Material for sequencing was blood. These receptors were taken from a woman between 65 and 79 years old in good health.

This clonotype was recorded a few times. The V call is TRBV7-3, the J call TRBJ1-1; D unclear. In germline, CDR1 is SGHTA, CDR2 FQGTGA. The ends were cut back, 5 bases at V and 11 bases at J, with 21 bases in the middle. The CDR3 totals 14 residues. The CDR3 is CASSPRPNLAGAFF. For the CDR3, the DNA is TGTGCCAGCAGCCCCCGGCCGAACCTAGCCGGGGCTTTCTTT.

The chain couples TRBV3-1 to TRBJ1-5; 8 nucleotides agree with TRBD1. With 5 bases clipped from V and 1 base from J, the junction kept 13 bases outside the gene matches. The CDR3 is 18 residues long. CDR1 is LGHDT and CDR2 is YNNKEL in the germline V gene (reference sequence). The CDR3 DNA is TGTGCCAGCAGCGGCCGGACAGGGAGGGGGGGGAGCAATCAGCCCCAGCATTTT. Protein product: CASSGRTGRGGSNQPQHF. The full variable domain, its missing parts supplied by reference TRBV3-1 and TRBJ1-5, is DTAVSQTPKYLVTQMGNDKSIKCEQNLGHDTMYWYKQDSKKFLKIMFSYNNKELIINETVPNRFSPKSPDKAHLNLHINSLELGDSAVYFCASSGRTGRGGSNQPQHFGDGTRLSIL.

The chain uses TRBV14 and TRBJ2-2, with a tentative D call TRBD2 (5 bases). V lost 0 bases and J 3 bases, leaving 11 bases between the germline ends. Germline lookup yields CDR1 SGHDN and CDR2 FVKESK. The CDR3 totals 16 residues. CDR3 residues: CASSQDVLAHTGELFF. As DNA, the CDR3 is TGTGCCAGCAGCCAAGATGTCCTAGCTCACACCGGGGAGCTGTTTTTT.

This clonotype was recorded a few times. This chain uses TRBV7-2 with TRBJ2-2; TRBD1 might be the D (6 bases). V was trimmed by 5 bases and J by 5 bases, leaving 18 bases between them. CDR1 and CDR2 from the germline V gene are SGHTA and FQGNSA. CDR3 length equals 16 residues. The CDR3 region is CASSRPGSGATGELFF. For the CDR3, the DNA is TGTGCCAGCAGCCGCCCGGGGTCAGGGGCGACCGGGGAGCTGTTTTTT.

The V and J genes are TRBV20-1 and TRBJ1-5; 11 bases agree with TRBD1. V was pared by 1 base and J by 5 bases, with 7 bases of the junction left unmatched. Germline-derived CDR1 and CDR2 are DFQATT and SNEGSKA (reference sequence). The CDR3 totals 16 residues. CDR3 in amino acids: CSARGDRGRRDQPQHF. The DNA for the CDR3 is TGCAGTGCTAGAGGGGACAGGGGGAGACGGGATCAGCCCCAGCATTTT.

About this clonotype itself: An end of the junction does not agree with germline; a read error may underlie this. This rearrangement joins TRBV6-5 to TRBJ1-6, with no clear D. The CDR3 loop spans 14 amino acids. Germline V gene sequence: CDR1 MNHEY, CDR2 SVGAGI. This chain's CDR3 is CASRPPGGFSPLHF. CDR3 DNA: TGCGCCAGCAGACCCCCTGGAGGGTTTTCACCCCTCCACTTT.

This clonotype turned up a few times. The CDR3 nucleotides are TGCAGTGCTAGAACGCCTCCTAATGAAAAACTGTTTTTT. As protein: CSARTPPNEKLFF. V is TRBV20-1 and J is TRBJ1-4; D not resolved. CDR3 length: 13 amino acids. V lost 2 bases and J lost 3, with 7 bases in between. Germline V lookup: CDR1 DFQATT, CDR2 SNEGSKA (reference sequence).

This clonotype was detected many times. CDR3 amino acids: CASSLEQDIGYTF. For the CDR3, the DNA is TGTGCCAGCAGCTTAGAACAGGATATCGGCTACACCTTC. The V gene is TRBV7-2, the J gene TRBJ1-2; perhaps TRBD1 as D (5 bases). Germline loops: CDR1 SGHTA, CDR2 FQGNSA. V shed 1 base and J shed 8 bases, with 11 bases lying between them. The CDR3 is made up of 13 amino acids.

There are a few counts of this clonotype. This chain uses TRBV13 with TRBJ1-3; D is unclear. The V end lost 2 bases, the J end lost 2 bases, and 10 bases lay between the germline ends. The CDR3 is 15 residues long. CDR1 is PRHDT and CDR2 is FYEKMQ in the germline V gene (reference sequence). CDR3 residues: CASSLKGSPGNTIYF. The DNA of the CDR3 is TGTGCCAGCAGCTTAAAGGGCAGCCCTGGAAACACCATATATTTT. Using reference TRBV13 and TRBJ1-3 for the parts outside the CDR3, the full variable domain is AAGVIQSPRHLIKEKRETATLKCYPIPRHDTVYWYQQGPGQDPQFLISFYEKMQSDKGSIPDRFSAQQFSDYHSELNMSSLELGDSALYFCASSLKGSPGNTIYFGEGSWLTVV.

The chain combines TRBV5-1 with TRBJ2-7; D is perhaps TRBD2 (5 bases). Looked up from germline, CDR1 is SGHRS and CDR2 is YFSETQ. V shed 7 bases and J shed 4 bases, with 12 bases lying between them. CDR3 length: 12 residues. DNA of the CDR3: TGCGCCAGCCGCATCGGGGAATACGAGCAGTACTTC. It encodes CASRIGEYEQYF.

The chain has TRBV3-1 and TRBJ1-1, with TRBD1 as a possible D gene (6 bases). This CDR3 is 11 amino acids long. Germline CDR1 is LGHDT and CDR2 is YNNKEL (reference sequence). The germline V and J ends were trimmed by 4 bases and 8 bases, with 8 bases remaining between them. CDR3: CASSRQGEAFF. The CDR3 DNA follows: TGTGCCAGCAGCCGCCAGGGGGAAGCTTTCTTT.

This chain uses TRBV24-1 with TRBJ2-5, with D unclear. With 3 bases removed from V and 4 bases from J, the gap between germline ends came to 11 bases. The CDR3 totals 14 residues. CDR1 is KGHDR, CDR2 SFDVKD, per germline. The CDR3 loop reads CATSDPGLGETQYF. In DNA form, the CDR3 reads TGTGCCACCAGTGATCCGGGCCTAGGAGAGACCCAGTACTTC.

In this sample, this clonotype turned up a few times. The DNA of the CDR3 is TGTGCCAGCAGCCACTCTTCGGGAGTAGGCTACACCTTC. This sequence encodes CASSHSSGVGYTF. J is TRBJ1-2 and V is TRBV16; D is undetermined. Trimming left V 3 bases short and J 8 bases short, with 13 bases between. Germline loops: CDR1 KGHSY, CDR2 FQNENV. The CDR3 sequence is 13 residues long.

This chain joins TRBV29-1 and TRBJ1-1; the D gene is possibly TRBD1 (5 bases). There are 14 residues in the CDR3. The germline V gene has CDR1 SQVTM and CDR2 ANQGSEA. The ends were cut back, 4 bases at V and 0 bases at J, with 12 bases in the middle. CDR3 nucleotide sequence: TGCAGCGTTGCTACCGGGACTTTGAACACTGAAGCTTTCTTT. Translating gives CSVATGTLNTEAFF.

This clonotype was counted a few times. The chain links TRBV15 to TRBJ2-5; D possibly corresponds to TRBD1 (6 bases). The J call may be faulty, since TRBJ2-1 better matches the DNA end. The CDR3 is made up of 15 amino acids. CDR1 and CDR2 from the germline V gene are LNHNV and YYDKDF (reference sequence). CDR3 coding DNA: TGTGCCACCAGCAGAGATCACAGGGTGGCAAATGAGCAGTTCTTC. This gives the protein CATSRDHRVANEQFF.

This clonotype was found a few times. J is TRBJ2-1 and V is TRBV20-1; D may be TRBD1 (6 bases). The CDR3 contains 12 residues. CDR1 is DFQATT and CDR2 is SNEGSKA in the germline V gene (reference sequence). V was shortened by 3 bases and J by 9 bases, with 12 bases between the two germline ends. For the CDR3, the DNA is TGCAGTGCTAGGACAGGAGATGTTGAGCAGTTCTTC. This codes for CSARTGDVEQFF.

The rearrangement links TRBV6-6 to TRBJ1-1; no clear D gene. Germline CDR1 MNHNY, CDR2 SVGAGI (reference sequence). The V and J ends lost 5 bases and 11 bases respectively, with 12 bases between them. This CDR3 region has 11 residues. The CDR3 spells CASSGGSPAFF. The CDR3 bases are TGTGCCAGCAGTGGTGGAAGTCCGGCTTTCTTT.

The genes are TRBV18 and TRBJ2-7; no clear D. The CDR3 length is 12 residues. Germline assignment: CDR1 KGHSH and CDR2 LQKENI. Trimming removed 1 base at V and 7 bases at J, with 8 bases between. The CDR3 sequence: CASSPLNGEQYF. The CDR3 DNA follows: TGTGCCAGCTCACCACTCAACGGGGAGCAGTACTTC.

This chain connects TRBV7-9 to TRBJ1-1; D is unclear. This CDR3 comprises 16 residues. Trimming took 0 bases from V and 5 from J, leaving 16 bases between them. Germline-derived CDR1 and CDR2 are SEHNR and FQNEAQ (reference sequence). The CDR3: CASSLALELSGTEAFF. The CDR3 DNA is TGTGCCAGCAGCTTAGCGCTGGAGTTATCGGGTACTGAAGCTTTCTTT.

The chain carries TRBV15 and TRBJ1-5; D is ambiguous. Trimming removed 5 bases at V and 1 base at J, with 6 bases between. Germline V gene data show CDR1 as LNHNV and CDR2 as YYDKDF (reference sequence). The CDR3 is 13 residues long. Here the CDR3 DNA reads TGTGCCACCAGCGTATCGAGCAATCAGCCCCAGCATTTT. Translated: CATSVSSNQPQHF.

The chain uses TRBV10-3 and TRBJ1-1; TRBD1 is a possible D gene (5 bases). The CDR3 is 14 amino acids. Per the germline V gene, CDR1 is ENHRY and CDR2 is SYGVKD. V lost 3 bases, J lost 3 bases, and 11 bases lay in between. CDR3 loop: CAISDGAPDTEAFF. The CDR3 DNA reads TGTGCCATCAGTGACGGGGCCCCGGACACTGAAGCTTTCTTT.

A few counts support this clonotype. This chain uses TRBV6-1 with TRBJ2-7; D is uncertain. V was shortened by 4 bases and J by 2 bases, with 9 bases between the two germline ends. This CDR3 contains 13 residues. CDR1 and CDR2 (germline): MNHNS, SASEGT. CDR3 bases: TGTGCCAGCAGTGGGTGGGATGCCTACGAGCAGTACTTC. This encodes CASSGWDAYEQYF.

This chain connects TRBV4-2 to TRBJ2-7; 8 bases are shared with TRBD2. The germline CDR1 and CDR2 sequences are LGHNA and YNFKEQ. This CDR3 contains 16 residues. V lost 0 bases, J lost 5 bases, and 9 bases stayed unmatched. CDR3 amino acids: CASSQEIVSGDNEQYF. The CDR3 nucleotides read TGTGCCAGCAGCCAAGAGATTGTTAGCGGGGATAACGAGCAGTACTTC.

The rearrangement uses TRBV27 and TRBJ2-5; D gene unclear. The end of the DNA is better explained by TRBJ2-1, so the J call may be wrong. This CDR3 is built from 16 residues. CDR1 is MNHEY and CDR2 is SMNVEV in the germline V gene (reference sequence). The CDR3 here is CASSLSWIDPYNEQFF. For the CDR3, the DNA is TGTGCCAGCAGTTTATCGTGGATAGACCCCTACAATGAGCAGTTCTTC.

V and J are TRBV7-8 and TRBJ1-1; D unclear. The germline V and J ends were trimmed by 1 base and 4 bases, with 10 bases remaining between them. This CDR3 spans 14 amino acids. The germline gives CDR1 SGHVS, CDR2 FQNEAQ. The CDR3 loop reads CASSLDWESTEAFF. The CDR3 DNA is TGTGCCAGCAGCTTAGACTGGGAGTCCACTGAAGCTTTCTTT.